The 13 T cell receptor beta chains reported below all come from one sample, sequenced in a study of blood T cell repertoires in COVID-19. Method: immunoSEQ multiplex PCR; TCRdb's copy keeps in-frame clones and lacks some. Among over 100,000 clones listed, 86% were seen once. Sequencing was carried out using peripheral blood. Receptors originate from a middle-aged man with acute or convalescent COVID-19.

This clone was observed once. The V call is TRBV5-8, the J call TRBJ1-3, with D possibly being TRBD1 (5 bases). Germline CDR1 is SGHTS and CDR2 is YDEGEE. There are 13 residues in the CDR3. Trimming took 3 bases from V and 4 from J, leaving 8 bases between them. The CDR3 protein is CASSSGGGNTIYF. The CDR3 nucleotides read TGTGCCAGCAGCTCCGGGGGGGGAAACACCATATATTTT.

This chain links TRBV4-1 with TRBJ2-2, with 8 nucleotides matching TRBD1. The CDR3 covers 14 residues. CDR1 is MGHRA, CDR2 YSYEKL, per germline. V was pared by 0 bases and J by 7 bases, with 1 base of the junction left unmatched. CDR3 amino acids: CASSQDGQGGELFF. The CDR3 region has the DNA TGCGCCAGCAGCCAAGATGGACAGGGCGGGGAGCTGTTTTTT.

This clone has a single count. The chain combines TRBV18 with TRBJ2-5; TRBD1 matches at 9 bases. V dropped 0 bases and J dropped 4; count of bases not matched to a gene: 0. The CDR3 has 14 residues. Germline CDR1 reads KGHSH; CDR2 reads LQKENI. Here the CDR3 DNA reads TGTGCCAGCTCACCACCGGACAGGGGAGAGACCCAGTACTTC. Translated: CASSPPDRGETQYF.

The chain is built from TRBV24-1 and TRBJ1-4; possible D gene TRBD1, 6 bases. The V gene lost 9 bases and the J gene lost 12 bases, with 13 bases spanning the gap. Per germline, CDR1 KGHDR and CDR2 SFDVKD. This CDR3 has 11 residues. CDR3 DNA: TGTGCCACCCGGCCACAGGGAGAACTGTTTTTT. Translated, it gives CATRPQGELFF.

The genes are TRBV19 and TRBJ1-2; 8 bases fit TRBD1. The CDR3 has 13 residues. The germline CDR1 and CDR2 sequences are LNHDA and SQIVND (reference sequence). V dropped 5 bases and J dropped 7; count of bases not matched to a gene: 6. This CDR3 is CASSATGAFGYTF. The CDR3 bases are TGTGCCAGTAGTGCGACAGGGGCGTTTGGCTACACCTTC.

This chain uses TRBV27 with TRBJ1-2, with TRBD1 matching over 10 bases. Germline values: CDR1 MNHEY, CDR2 SMNVEV (reference sequence). With V trimmed by 7 bases and J by 8 bases, 7 bases remained unmatched. The CDR3 extends over 13 amino acids. The CDR3 protein is CASTRTGGWGYTF. The CDR3, as DNA: TGTGCCAGCACCCGGACAGGGGGTTGGGGCTACACCTTC.

This clone was counted once. V usage is TRBV3-1 (or the pseudogene TRBV3-2) and J usage is TRBJ1-2; 7 positions agree with TRBD1. V lost 4 bases and J lost 2; bases outside the gene matches: 4. CDR1 LGHDT and CDR2 YNNKEL come from the germline V gene (reference sequence). This CDR3 has 14 residues. The CDR3 nucleotides are TGTGCCAGCAGCCGGGGGGACAGAAACTATGGCTACACCTTC. Its protein product is CASSRGDRNYGYTF.

The V and J genes are TRBV19 and TRBJ2-2; 7 bases map to TRBD1. V shed 6 bases and J 7 bases; nucleotides not matched to a gene: 14. Germline V CDR1 and CDR2: LNHDA, SQIVND (reference sequence). This CDR3 comprises 16 residues. The CDR3 DNA reads as TGTGCCAGTAGAAAGGAATCCGGGACAGCGAACGGGGAGCTGTTTTTT. Protein sequence: CASRKESGTANGELFF.

This clone was counted many times. This chain connects TRBV2 to TRBJ1-2; D not resolved. V shed 8 bases and J shed 3 bases, with 13 bases lying between them. CDR1 and CDR2 (germline): SNHLY, FYNNEI. The CDR3 contains 13 residues. In DNA, the CDR3 is TGTGCCAGCGGTCGAAGCCGGGACTATGGCTACACCTTC. Translating gives CASGRSRDYGYTF. Based on the CDR3 plus reference TRBV2 and TRBJ1-2, the full variable domain is EPEVTQTPSHQVTQMGQEVILRCVPISNHLYFYWYRQILGQKVEFLVSFYNNEISEKSEIFDDQFSVERPDGSNFTLKIRSTKLEDSAMYFCASGRSRDYGYTFGSGTRLTVV.

The chain has TRBV4-2 and TRBJ2-1, with 9 positions matching TRBD2. Germline assignment: CDR1 LGHNA and CDR2 YNFKEQ. J lost 7 bases, V lost 0 bases, and 4 bases had no gene match. The length of the CDR3 is 15 residues. The CDR3: CASSQDRGGANEQFF. DNA of the CDR3: TGTGCCAGCAGCCAAGATCGCGGGGGGGCGAATGAGCAGTTCTTC.

The chain recombines TRBV9 with TRBJ1-3, with unresolved D. Trimming stripped 0 bases from V and 0 bases from J, with 4 bases between. CDR3 length: 14 amino acids. Germline values: CDR1 SGDLS, CDR2 YYNGEE. CDR3 bases: TGTGCCAGCAGCGTAGACATCTCTGGAAACACCATATATTTT. Amino acid sequence: CASSVDISGNTIYF.

The CDR3 is CASSLGGVTDTQYF. DNA for the CDR3: TGTGCCAGCAGCCTCGGAGGGGTCACAGATACGCAGTATTTT. The V and J genes are TRBV7-7 and TRBJ2-3, with D maybe TRBD2 (6 bases). Germline values: CDR1 SSHAT, CDR2 FNYEAQ (reference sequence). This CDR3 contains 14 residues. V lost 5 bases to trimming and J lost 2 bases, with 11 bases between them.

The gene calls are TRBV20-1 and TRBJ1-5; TRBD1 might be the D (6 bases). Germline V gives CDR1 DFQATT, CDR2 SNEGSKA (reference sequence). The germline V and J ends were trimmed by 3 bases and 0 bases, with 12 bases remaining between them. The CDR3 sequence is 15 residues long. CDR3 in DNA: TGCAGTGCTAGTGGTAGGGGGTTTAGCAATCAGCCCCAGCATTTT. Translated: CSASGRGFSNQPQHF.